Shown below are 31 T cell receptor beta chains from a single sample sequenced in a study of untreated major depressive disorder. Assay: immunoSEQ multiplex PCR; the TCRdb copy retains only in-frame clones and omits some. The sample records 20,000 to 25,000 clones, roughly 91% being singletons. Sequenced: CD4+ T cells from PBMCs. The receptors derive from a woman aged 40 to 50 in good health.

The chain is built from TRBV19 and TRBJ1-4, with TRBD1 matching over 7 bases. The CDR3 runs 13 residues. The J segment lost 5 bases and the V segment lost 6 bases, leaving 3 bases of the junction unmatched. Germline lookup yields CDR1 LNHDA and CDR2 SQIVND (reference sequence). The CDR3 loop reads CASRLTGNEKLFF. The DNA of the CDR3 is TGTGCCAGTAGGCTGACAGGGAATGAAAAACTGTTTTTT.

The V and J genes are TRBV5-4 and TRBJ2-1; a possible D gene is TRBD1 (6 bases). The CDR3 is made up of 12 amino acids. Trimming took 1 base from V and 9 from J, leaving 8 bases between them. From germline, CDR1 is SGHNT and CDR2 YYREEE (reference sequence). The CDR3 nucleotides are TGTGCCAGCAGCTTGACAGGGCGTGAGCAGTTCTTC. It yields the protein CASSLTGREQFF.

This chain connects TRBV18 to TRBJ1-1; the match to TRBD1 covers 9 bases. The CDR3 consists of 15 residues. The germline V gene has CDR1 KGHSH and CDR2 LQKENI. V dropped 3 bases and J dropped 0; count of bases not matched to a gene: 2. The CDR3 DNA follows: TGTGCCAGCTCACCTCGGACAGGGGTGAACACTGAAGCTTTCTTT. Translating gives CASSPRTGVNTEAFF.

The chain couples TRBV5-1 to TRBJ2-3, with D maybe TRBD2 (5 bases). The CDR3 length is 14 residues. Germline CDR1 and CDR2: SGHRS and YFSETQ. The V gene lost 9 bases and the J gene lost 2 bases, with 16 bases spanning the gap. In DNA, the CDR3 is TGCGCCACCTCGTTTTACGGGGACACAGATACGCAGTATTTT. Translation: CATSFYGDTDTQYF.

The J gene is TRBJ1-2, the V gene TRBV10-3, with 8 bases aligning to TRBD1. The CDR3 is made up of 14 amino acids. V lost 7 bases and J lost 7; bases outside the gene matches: 11. CDR1 ENHRY and CDR2 SYGVKD come from the germline V gene. The DNA of the CDR3 is TGTGCCATCACCGCGGGACAGGAACTGGGTGGCTACACCTTC. Translating it yields CAITAGQELGGYTF.

The CDR3 DNA is TGTGCCAGCAGTGGAAGGGTGCCTGGGGCCAACGTCCTGACTTTC. It yields the protein CASSGRVPGANVLTF. This chain uses TRBV6-1 with TRBJ2-6; no reliable D call. V lost 4 bases to trimming and J lost 2 bases, with 9 bases between them. Germline CDR1 reads MNHNS; CDR2 reads SASEGT. This CDR3 comprises 15 residues.

V gene TRBV10-3 combines with J gene TRBJ2-7; no firm D call. The CDR3 is 14 residues long. Trimming left V 4 bases short and J 3 bases short, with 13 bases between. The V gene's germline CDR1 is ENHRY and CDR2 SYGVKD. The CDR3 bases are TGTGCCATCAGTGGCCGAAACAGTAACTACGAGCAGTACGTC. This gives the protein CAISGRNSNYEQYV.

The chain joins TRBV10-2 to TRBJ2-7; 7 bases fit TRBD1. This CDR3 comprises 15 residues. J was trimmed by 3 bases and V by 8 bases; bases with no gene match: 13. The germline gives CDR1 WSHSY, CDR2 SAAADI. CDR3 protein: CASVGEQGKNYEQYF. The CDR3 nucleotides read TGCGCCAGCGTAGGGGAACAGGGGAAAAACTACGAGCAGTACTTC.

The chain uses TRBV5-4 and TRBJ2-5, with 8 bases that match TRBD1. V was pared by 4 bases and J by 7 bases, with 12 bases of the junction left unmatched. Germline lookup yields CDR1 SGHNT and CDR2 YYREEE (reference sequence). This CDR3 spans 15 amino acids. CDR3 nucleotide sequence: TGTGCCAGCAGCACTCAGATGGACAGGGTTGGGACCCAGTACTTC. The encoded protein is CASSTQMDRVGTQYF.

The chain is built from TRBV19 and TRBJ1-1; D unclear. V was pared by 6 bases and J by 4 bases, with 18 bases between. Germline V gives CDR1 LNHDA, CDR2 SQIVND (reference sequence). The CDR3 has 15 residues. CDR3: CASRPLTGGSTEAFF. Here the CDR3 DNA reads TGTGCCAGTAGGCCTCTTACGGGCGGTAGCACTGAAGCTTTCTTT.

The gene calls are TRBV4-3 and TRBJ1-1; tentatively, D is TRBD1 (5 bases). CDR3 size: 14 residues. Trimming took 6 bases from V and 6 from J, leaving 17 bases between them. The germline gives CDR1 LGHNA, CDR2 YSLEER. Here the CDR3 DNA reads TGCGCCAGCAGAGGCGGGGGGTCGGGGGCTGAAGCTTTCTTT. Protein sequence: CASRGGGSGAEAFF.

The chain joins TRBV6-5 to TRBJ1-4, with TRBD1 identical over 7 bases. There are 15 residues in the CDR3. The V gene end was trimmed by 2 bases and the J gene end by 3 bases; junction bases not matched to a gene: 3. Germline V gene sequence: CDR1 MNHEY, CDR2 SVGAGI. Here the CDR3 reads CASSYGQGANEKLFF. The CDR3 DNA reads TGTGCCAGCAGTTACGGGCAGGGGGCTAATGAAAAACTGTTTTTT.

The rearrangement links TRBV5-1 to TRBJ1-2; TRBD1 might be the D (5 bases). The V and J ends lost 0 bases and 8 bases respectively, with 17 bases between them. The CDR3 totals 15 residues. Germline V gives CDR1 SGHRS, CDR2 YFSETQ. The CDR3 bases are TGCGCCAGCAGCTTGGGGGGCGACAGTTATAGAGGCTACACCTTC. It translates to CASSLGGDSYRGYTF.

The chain carries TRBV6-5 and TRBJ2-1, with 14 bases aligning to TRBD2. Germline V lookup: CDR1 MNHEY, CDR2 SVGAGI. The CDR3 loop spans 16 amino acids. The trim removed 4 bases at V and 3 bases at J, leaving 2 bases unmatched. CDR3 sequence: CASSSTSGGVYNEQFF. Here the CDR3 DNA reads TGTGCCAGCAGTTCGACTAGCGGGGGGGTCTACAATGAGCAGTTCTTC.

The chain is built from TRBV10-3 and TRBJ1-3; D remains ambiguous. Trimming took off 0 bases at V and 0 bases at J, with 12 bases between the two ends. Germline CDR1 ENHRY, CDR2 SYGVKD. The CDR3 loop spans 17 amino acids. The CDR3 is CAISESRSTASGNTIYF. The CDR3 nucleotides read TGTGCCATCAGTGAGTCCCGGTCCACCGCCTCTGGAAACACCATATATTTT.

This chain joins TRBV28 and TRBJ2-3; unclear D gene. Germline CDR1 MDHEN, CDR2 SYDVKM. The CDR3 sequence is 13 residues long. Trimming took off 2 bases at V and 4 bases at J, with 7 bases between the two ends. CDR3 sequence (DNA): TGTGCCAGCAGTTTACCCCCTCCAGATACGCAGTATTTT. This translates into CASSLPPPDTQYF.

J is TRBJ2-3 and V is TRBV5-1, with 7 bases matching TRBD2. Germline CDR1 SGHRS, CDR2 YFSETQ. This CDR3 has 14 residues. The V gene end was trimmed by 9 bases and the J gene end by 0 bases; junction bases not matched to a gene: 7. CDR3 in amino acids: CATTGGTSTDTQYF. In DNA form, the CDR3 reads TGCGCCACCACGGGGGGTACGAGCACAGATACGCAGTATTTT.

V usage is TRBV7-2 and J usage is TRBJ1-2; possible D gene TRBD1, 5 bases. Trimming cost V 0 bases and J 0 bases, with 11 bases left between them. This CDR3 comprises 16 residues. Germline V gene data show CDR1 as SGHTA and CDR2 as FQGNSA. The CDR3 is CASSLAGANSNYGYTF. The CDR3 nucleotides are TGTGCCAGCAGCTTAGCAGGGGCAAACTCTAACTATGGCTACACCTTC.

This clone was seen a single time. The chain combines TRBV6-5 with TRBJ1-4, with 7 nucleotides matching TRBD1. V gave up 8 bases and J gave up 8 bases; unmatched junction bases: 14. The V gene's germline CDR1 is MNHEY and CDR2 SVGAGI. The CDR3 is 15 residues long. This CDR3 reads CASSGTGTALEKLFF. The CDR3 DNA sequence: TGTGCCAGCTCCGGGACCGGGACAGCCTTGGAAAAACTGTTTTTT.

The chain is built from TRBV6-6 and TRBJ1-1, with TRBD1 identical over 8 bases. This CDR3 has 15 residues. CDR1 and CDR2 from the germline V gene are MNHNY and SVGAGI (reference sequence). J gave up 1 base and V 6 bases, and 7 bases lay outside the gene matches. The DNA of the CDR3 is TGTGCCAGCAGCCCCAGGGGGCGGTGGAACACTGAAGCTTTCTTT. Translated, it gives CASSPRGRWNTEAFF.

CDR3 in amino acids: CASRASAGSYTF. The CDR3 DNA sequence: TGTGCCAGCAGGGCCAGCGCTGGTAGCTACACCTTC. The chain has TRBV9 and TRBJ1-2; D remains ambiguous. V shed 5 bases and J shed 9 bases, with 14 bases lying between them. The CDR3 runs to 12 residues. Germline V gene sequence: CDR1 SGDLS, CDR2 YYNGEE.

Worth noting for this clone: The junction departs from the called germline gene at one end, perhaps through a read error. The chain is built from TRBV7-2 and TRBJ1-2; the match to TRBD1 covers 9 bases. Germline V gene sequence: CDR1 SGHTA, CDR2 FQGNSA. The CDR3 runs 18 residues. The CDR3 loop reads CASSLGGQGSISNHGYTF. Written as DNA, the CDR3 is TGTGCCAGCAGCTTAGGCGGACAGGGGTCTATATCTAACCATGGCTACACCTTC.

The chain is built from TRBV5-1 and TRBJ2-1; TRBD2 matches 9 bases. The V and J ends lost 7 bases and 7 bases, in that order; junction bases with no gene match: 12. The V gene's germline CDR1 is SGHRS and CDR2 YFSETQ. This CDR3 has 15 residues. The DNA for the CDR3 is TGCGCCAGCGGTGCGGGAGGGGCCCTTATAAATGAGCAGTTCTTC. Residues: CASGAGGALINEQFF.

The genes are TRBV29-1 and TRBJ1-1; TRBD1 aligns across 9 bases. Germline CDR1 and CDR2: SQVTM and ANQGSEA. The CDR3 has 12 residues. J lost 7 bases, V lost 5 bases, and 5 bases had no gene match. In DNA form, the CDR3 reads TGCAGCGTTAAACAGGGGGCGGGTGAAGCTTTCTTT. This sequence encodes CSVKQGAGEAFF.

The chain couples TRBV29-1 to TRBJ2-5; possibly TRBD1 or TRBD2 for D (7 bases each). Germline-derived CDR1 and CDR2 are SQVTM and ANQGSEA. Deletions cut 4 bases from V and 5 bases from J, with 20 bases between. CDR3 size: 15 residues. Here the CDR3 DNA reads TGCAGCGTTGCAGGGGGTAATAGGGGGGGGGAGACCCAGTACTTC. Its protein is CSVAGGNRGGETQYF. Full variable domain (remainder filled in from reference TRBV29-1 and TRBJ2-5): SAVISQKPSRDICQRGTSLTIQCQVDSQVTMMFWYRQQPGQSLTLIATANQGSEATYESGFVIDKFPISRPNLTFSTLTVSNMSPEDSSIYLCSVAGGNRGGETQYFGPGTRLLVL.

The gene calls are TRBV7-2 and TRBJ2-7; D remains ambiguous. Germline V gives CDR1 SGHTA, CDR2 FQGNSA. There are 14 residues in the CDR3. Trimming cost V 1 base and J 0 bases, with 7 bases left between them. CDR3 nucleotides: TGTGCCAGCAGCTTAGGGCCGAGCTCCTACGAGCAGTACGTC. It is translated as CASSLGPSSYEQYV.

CDR3 in DNA: TGTGCCAGCAGCCTAGGACTAGGCGATGAGCAGTTCTTC. Protein sequence: CASSLGLGDEQFF. The V and J genes are TRBV5-6 and TRBJ2-1; 7 bases are shared with TRBD2. J gave up 8 bases and V 4 bases, and 6 bases lay outside the gene matches. The CDR3 is 13 residues long. Germline V gene data show CDR1 as SGHDT and CDR2 as YYEEEE. Variable domain in full (rest from reference TRBV5-6 and TRBJ2-1): DAGVTQSPTHLIKTRGQQVTLRCSPKSGHDTVSWYQQALGQGPQFIFQYYEEEERQRGNFPDRFSGHQFPNYSSELNVNALLLGDSALYLCASSLGLGDEQFFGPGTRLTVL.

The chain recombines TRBV18 with TRBJ2-1, with D tentatively TRBD1 (5 bases). V was shortened by 4 bases and J by 6 bases, with 19 bases between the two germline ends. The CDR3 is 16 residues long. Germline assignment: CDR1 KGHSH and CDR2 LQKENI. The CDR3 bases are TGTGCCAGCTCACTGTTTGACAGTTCTTCTACCAATGAGCAGTTCTTC. Translating gives CASSLFDSSSTNEQFF. The entire variable domain, with the rest obtained from reference TRBV18 and TRBJ2-1, is as follows: NAGVMQNPRHLVRRRGQEARLRCSPMKGHSHVYWYRQLPEEGLKFMVYLQKENIIDESGMPKERFSAEFPKEGPSILRIQQVVRGDSAAYFCASSLFDSSSTNEQFFGPGTRLTVL.

CDR3 region: CASSLRGLTQYF. CDR3 nucleotide sequence: TGTGCCAGCAGTTTGAGGGGCCTTACGCAGTATTTT. The chain has TRBV6-5 and TRBJ2-3; the D call may be TRBD1 or TRBD2 (5 bases each). The CDR3 length is 12 residues. CDR1 and CDR2 (germline): MNHEY, SVGAGI. V was cut by 4 bases and J by 8 bases, with 10 bases left in between.

This chain connects TRBV27 to TRBJ1-2; D is possibly TRBD1 (6 bases). V lost 6 bases to trimming and J lost 3 bases, with 11 bases between them. Germline lookup yields CDR1 MNHEY and CDR2 SMNVEV (reference sequence). This CDR3 has 13 amino acids. The CDR3 spells CASRNREDYGYTF. The CDR3 DNA reads TGTGCCAGCAGGAACAGGGAGGACTATGGCTACACCTTC.

V is TRBV2 and J is TRBJ1-2; no reliable D call. Germline values: CDR1 SNHLY, CDR2 FYNNEI. The length of the CDR3 is 12 residues. Trimming took off 10 bases at V and 3 bases at J, with 12 bases between the two ends. In DNA form, the CDR3 reads TGTGCCACATCCTCAAGGGACTATGGCTACACCTTC. Amino acids: CATSSRDYGYTF.